This T cell receptor (beta chain) was sequenced during a study of cytomegalovirus exposure and HLA in healthy donors. Libraries were prepared by immunoSEQ multiplex PCR; TCRdb keeps only in-frame clonotypes and omits some of them. The top ten hold 1.5% to 2% of the sample, which has 45,000 to 65,000 clones, 93% seen once. V lost 0 bases to trimming and J lost 4 bases, with 12 bases between them. CDR1 and CDR2 (germline): MGHRA, YSYEKL. The CDR3 is 15 residues long. This TCR was recovered from a woman between 18 and 29 years old in good health and CMV-seropositive. The sample consisted of PBMCs. The rearrangement links TRBV4-1 to TRBJ1-2; D call uncertain. The CDR3 DNA follows: TGCGCCAGCAGCCAAGATCGAGCGGGTGTCTATGGCTACACCTTC. This sequence encodes CASSQDRAGVYGYTF.